What follows are 25 T cell receptor beta chains derived from one specimen sequenced in a study of T cells in Graves' hyperthyroidism and ophthalmopathy. RNA transcripts served as the template for amplifying TCR beta CDR3 regions. The TCR CDR3 was amplified in a first-round RT-PCR using the HTBI primer set. TCRdb re-called the multiplex PCR reads through MiXCR, storing one row per CDR3 protein. The sample has 200,000 to 300,000 distinct CDR3 sequences, around 24% seen once. Material: blood. These TCRs come from a woman in her forties with Graves' ophthalmopathy.

In its sample, this clonotype was seen many times. This rearrangement joins TRBV30 to TRBJ2-7; D is undetermined. Trimming stripped 1 base from V and 0 bases from J, with 4 bases between. This CDR3 contains 12 residues. CDR1 and CDR2 from the germline V gene are GTSNPN and SVGIG (reference sequence). CDR3 coding DNA: TGTGCCTGGAGTGCGTCCTCCTACGAGCAGTACTTC. Amino acids: CAWSASSYEQYF.

This clonotype was counted ten times or more. The J gene is TRBJ1-1, the V gene TRBV30; D possibly corresponds to TRBD1 (5 bases). Germline values: CDR1 GTSNPN, CDR2 SVGIG (reference sequence). This CDR3 contains 14 residues. V lost 4 bases and J lost 3, with 15 bases in between. The CDR3 sequence is CAWKPGADYTEAFF. The CDR3, as DNA: TGTGCCTGGAAGCCCGGGGCAGATTACACTGAAGCTTTCTTT.

The V call is TRBV20-1, the J call TRBJ1-2; D possibly corresponds to TRBD1 (5 bases). This CDR3 contains 16 residues. Germline-derived CDR1 and CDR2 are DFQATT and SNEGSKA (reference sequence). V was pared by 0 bases and J by 8 bases, with 22 bases between. The CDR3 coding sequence is TGCAGTGCTAGAGATGAAGGGAGGGGCCAGTTTCAAGGCTACACCTTC. The encoded protein is CSARDEGRGQFQGYTF.

The CDR3 reads CASSYGGTEANYGYTF. In DNA form, the CDR3 reads TGTGCCAGCAGTTACGGGGGGACCGAGGCTAACTATGGCTACACCTTC. This chain uses TRBV6-5 with TRBJ1-2; D perhaps matches TRBD1 (5 bases). The length of the CDR3 is 16 residues. V was cut by 2 bases and J by 0 bases, with 13 bases left in between. CDR1 and CDR2 from the germline V gene are MNHEY and SVGAGI.

In this sample, this clonotype turned up many times. V usage is TRBV6-1 and J usage is TRBJ2-3, with 8 bases lining up with TRBD2. The CDR3 extends over 16 amino acids. V dropped 8 bases and J dropped 3; count of bases not matched to a gene: 13. Germline lookup yields CDR1 MNHNS and CDR2 SASEGT. CDR3 nucleotide sequence: TGTGCCAGCGGAGGGGGGAGGGGACTAGGAACAGATACGCAGTATTTT. Its translation: CASGGGRGLGTDTQYF.

There are many counts of this clonotype. The rearrangement uses TRBV7-2 and TRBJ2-7, with 9 nucleotides matching TRBD2. The CDR3 extends over 15 amino acids. J gave up 2 bases and V 3 bases, and 5 bases lay outside the gene matches. Germline CDR1 and CDR2: SGHTA and FQGNSA. The CDR3 region has the DNA TGTGCCAGCAGCTTGGCGGGAGGGCCGGCCTACGAGCAGTACTTC. Translating it yields CASSLAGGPAYEQYF.

The genes are TRBV12-3 or TRBV12-4 and TRBJ2-5, with TRBD2 matching 12 bases. J lost 0 bases, V lost 5 bases, and 4 bases had no gene match. The CDR3 spans 16 residues. The CDR3 protein is CASSDGLAGNQETQYF. DNA for the CDR3: TGTGCCAGCAGTGACGGACTAGCGGGAAACCAAGAGACCCAGTACTTC.

This clonotype was seen ten or more times. The rearrangement uses TRBV4-1 and TRBJ2-2; D is unclear. CDR1 and CDR2 (germline): MGHRA, YSYEKL. Deletions cut 3 bases from V and 6 bases from J, with 14 bases between. This CDR3 is 15 amino acids long. The CDR3 sequence: CASSQQHDVPGELFF. CDR3 DNA: TGCGCCAGCAGCCAGCAACACGATGTCCCCGGGGAGCTGTTTTTT.

This clonotype was picked up one time. The rearrangement uses TRBV24-1 and TRBJ2-5, with D possibly TRBD1 on 5 matching bases. The CDR3 length is 14 residues. CDR1 and CDR2 from the germline V gene are KGHDR and SFDVKD. Trimming removed 4 bases from V and 5 bases from J, with 13 bases in between. The CDR3 reads CATSELGHGETQYF. CDR3 sequence (DNA): TGTGCCACCAGTGAACTGGGGCACGGGGAGACCCAGTACTTC.

This clonotype was counted ten times or more. V and J are TRBV28 and TRBJ2-2, with D tentatively TRBD1 or TRBD2 (6 bases each). Germline V CDR1 and CDR2: MDHEN, SYDVKM. The CDR3 is 15 amino acids. V lost 3 bases and J 3 bases, leaving 11 bases between the germline ends. The CDR3 reads CASSFGGPDTGELFF. The CDR3 DNA reads as TGTGCCAGCAGTTTTGGGGGGCCGGACACCGGGGAGCTGTTTTTT.

In its sample, this clonotype was seen many times. This chain uses TRBV4-1 with TRBJ2-5; the D is unclear. This CDR3 has 15 amino acids. CDR1 MGHRA and CDR2 YSYEKL come from the germline V gene. Between the trimmed V and J ends, which lost 0 bases and 0 bases, there was a span of 8 bases. DNA of the CDR3: TGCGCCAGCAGCCAAGACAGGCGGTACCAAGAGACCCAGTACTTC. As protein: CASSQDRRYQETQYF.

This clonotype was counted ten times or more. The chain couples TRBV19 to TRBJ2-7, with 14 bases aligning to TRBD2. The J segment lost 9 bases and the V segment lost 3 bases, leaving 7 bases of the junction unmatched. The CDR3 spans 15 residues. Germline V gene sequence: CDR1 LNHDA, CDR2 SQIVND (reference sequence). In DNA form, the CDR3 reads TGTGCCAGTAGTATCGGGACTAGCGGGAGCGTCGCGCAGTACTTC. Translation gives CASSIGTSGSVAQYF.

This clonotype was found once. This chain uses TRBV11-2 with TRBJ2-7; D call uncertain. There are 15 residues in the CDR3. Trimming removed 3 bases at V and 0 bases at J, with 12 bases between. The germline V gene encodes CDR1 SGHAT and CDR2 FQNNGV. The CDR3 DNA is TGTGCCAGCAGCTTGGGAAGTGGTCGCTCCTACGAGCAGTACTTC. Translating gives CASSLGSGRSYEQYF.

This chain joins TRBV24-1 and TRBJ1-2; D is uncertain. Trimming removed 9 bases at V and 4 bases at J, with 17 bases between. CDR1 KGHDR and CDR2 SFDVKD come from the germline V gene. CDR3 length: 14 residues. The CDR3 nucleotides read TGTGCCACCGCCCCGTCGGAAGGGATCTATGGCTACACCTTC. Translation: CATAPSEGIYGYTF.

This clonotype was recorded at least ten times. The chain has TRBV6-5 and TRBJ2-2, with TRBD1 identical over 11 bases. V lost 6 bases, J lost 6 bases, and 0 bases stayed unmatched. Germline CDR1 is MNHEY and CDR2 is SVGAGI. The length of the CDR3 is 13 residues. The CDR3 region is CASRGQGAGELFF. As DNA, the CDR3 is TGTGCCAGCAGGGGACAGGGGGCCGGGGAGCTGTTTTTT.

The chain has TRBV28 and TRBJ1-2; unclear D gene. V shed 5 bases and J shed 0 bases, with 10 bases lying between them. The germline V gene has CDR1 MDHEN and CDR2 SYDVKM. The CDR3 is 14 residues long. The CDR3 bases are TGTGCCAGCAGTCCACCGGGTTCTAACTATGGCTACACCTTC. Translating gives CASSPPGSNYGYTF.

This clonotype has a count of ten or more. The gene calls are TRBV28 and TRBJ2-7; the D call may be TRBD1 or TRBD2 (5 bases each). V was trimmed by 5 bases and J by 2 bases, leaving 16 bases between them. The CDR3 spans 15 residues. Germline V gives CDR1 MDHEN, CDR2 SYDVKM. CDR3 protein: CASSPWDRLTYEQYF. In DNA, the CDR3 is TGTGCCAGCAGTCCATGGGACCGACTGACCTACGAGCAGTACTTC.

V is TRBV11-2 and J is TRBJ2-5, with 7 bases that match TRBD1. Per germline, CDR1 SGHAT and CDR2 FQNNGV. V dropped 6 bases and J dropped 2; count of bases not matched to a gene: 18. The CDR3 has 18 amino acids. This CDR3 reads CASSYSMSPRGSQETQYF. The CDR3 DNA reads as TGTGCCAGCAGTTACTCGATGAGCCCCAGGGGGTCTCAAGAGACCCAGTACTTC.

The gene calls are TRBV6-4 and TRBJ2-5; TRBD1 is a possible D gene (5 bases). The CDR3 has 14 residues. CDR1 and CDR2 from the germline V gene are MRHNA and SNTAGT. Trimming pared 5 bases from V and 7 bases from J, leaving 17 bases between. In DNA form, the CDR3 reads TGTGCCAGCAGTTACGACCGACAGCCTGGGACCCAGTACTTC. It is translated as CASSYDRQPGTQYF.

This clonotype was counted at least ten times. The chain has TRBV28 and TRBJ1-1; no clear D. V was cut by 2 bases and J by 0 bases, with 7 bases left in between. The length of the CDR3 is 14 residues. The germline V gene encodes CDR1 MDHEN and CDR2 SYDVKM. CDR3 amino acids: CASSLTRLNTEAFF. In DNA form, the CDR3 reads TGTGCCAGCAGTTTAACAAGACTGAACACTGAAGCTTTCTTT.

About this clonotype itself: A junction end diverges from the germline sequence, so it may reflect a read error. The chain joins TRBV29-1 to TRBJ2-7; D is ambiguous. This CDR3 comprises 14 residues. Germline V gives CDR1 SQVTM, CDR2 ANQGSEA. CDR3 amino acids: CSVYPAGTSYEQSF. CDR3 nucleotides: TGCAGCGTTTATCCAGCAGGTACTTCCTACGAGCAGTCCTTC.

This clonotype has at least ten counts. This sequence joins TRBV11-2 and TRBJ2-7; D unclear. The germline gives CDR1 SGHAT, CDR2 FQNNGV. This CDR3 is 13 amino acids long. Trimming cost V 0 bases and J 3 bases, with 6 bases left between them. The CDR3 nucleotides are TGTGCCAGCAGCTTAGAGCACCTCTACGAGCAGTACTTC. Its protein product is CASSLEHLYEQYF.

Comment on this clonotype: This may arise from a read error, as a much more abundant clone is one base away. The rearrangement links TRBV19 to TRBJ2-2, with 10 nucleotides matching TRBD1. This CDR3 has 15 amino acids. CDR1 and CDR2 (germline): LNHDA, SQIVND (reference sequence). The CDR3 loop reads CVSTRTGGGTGELFF. The CDR3 coding sequence is TGTGTCAGTACCCGGACAGGGGGGGGCACCGGGGAGCTGTTTTTT. The full variable domain, in which reference TRBV19 and TRBJ2-2 provide the parts outside the CDR3, is DGGITQSPKYLFRKEGQNVTLSCEQNLNHDAMYWYRQDPGQGLRLIYYSQIVNDFQKGDIAEGYSVSREKKESFPLTVTSAQKNPTAFYLCVSTRTGGGTGELFFGEGSRLTVL.

This clonotype was found once. Given a much more abundant clone one base away, this may be a read error. The J gene is TRBJ2-6, the V gene TRBV20-1; D may be TRBD2 (5 bases). The V gene's germline CDR1 is DFQATT and CDR2 SNEGSKA (reference sequence). This CDR3 contains 16 residues. The chain's CDR3 is CSARDREKTGVNVLTF. CDR3 DNA sequence: TGCAGTGCTAGAGATAGGGAGAAAACCGGGGTCAACGTCCTGACTTTC.

This clonotype has just one count. V is TRBV6-5 and J is TRBJ1-2, with no clear D. Trimming removed 2 bases at V and 5 bases at J, with 18 bases between. The CDR3 is made up of 16 amino acids. Looked up from germline, CDR1 is MNHEY and CDR2 is SVGAGI. The CDR3, as DNA: TGTGCCAGCAGTTACGCAATCTTGGGATCCTCATATGGCTACACCTTC. Amino acid sequence: CASSYAILGSSYGYTF.